Listed here is a single T cell receptor beta chain. Its antigen remains unidentified. The source of the sample is a study of Ad26.COV2.S vaccination and SARS-CoV-2 variants. For the study at large: Recipients of Ad26.COV2.S got it intramuscularly, once or twice 56 days apart.

This CDR3 comprises 13 residues. The ends were cut back, 3 bases at V and 7 bases at J, with 9 bases in the middle. From germline, CDR1 is KGHDR and CDR2 SFDVKD. Study-wide results and caveats: Non-spike TCR breadth was similar in vaccine and placebo recipients. Possibly, TCR breadth and depth analyses underestimated total T cell responses.

Only in-frame clones appear in the TCRdb table, and some are missing; sequencing was by immunoSEQ multiplex PCR. This table holds hundreds of thousands of clones, roughly nine tenths found once. Treatment given: about 20 received Ad26.COV2.S at low or high dose, single or two shots; about 5 received placebo; per-sample allocation not given. Sampling was done on day 63 after the first vaccine or placebo injection. It was an adult aged 18-55 years in Boston who was the donor. The chain employs TRBV24-1 and TRBJ2-1, with D perhaps TRBD2 (5 bases). The clonotype comes from a person aged 18-65 years who received the Ad26.COV2.S COVID-19 vaccine or a placebo. Sample: peripheral blood, taken in a trial of Ad26.COV2.S vaccine versus placebo. CDR3 protein: CATSDITRNEQFF. CDR3 bases: TGTGCCACCAGTGATATAACTAGAAATGAGCAGTTCTTC.